This is a list of T cell receptor beta chains from one sample in a study of spatial heterogeneity in lung cancer. TCRdb re-called the 5' RACE reads with MiXCR, one entry per CDR3 protein. The top ten clones hold 16% of a sample with around 110,000 distinct CDR3 sequences, more than 10% of them seen once. Sample: PBMCs, taken at follow-up. These TCRs come from a male donor with early-stage non-small cell lung cancer. CDR3s leave out the opening cysteine and the closing phenylalanine or tryptophan. The order of the fields is V gene, clone size, D gene, CDR3 protein. D genes are given only for firm matches. For some rows the clone size is stated as once, few or many, or as a class when expanded; others skip it.

v_gene: TRBV18
abundance: few
d_gene: TRBD1
CDR3aa: ASSLGTGSDGYT

v_gene: TRBV6-2/TRBV6-3
abundance: few
d_gene: -
CDR3aa: ASIPGRLTDTQY

v_gene: TRBV7-9
abundance: -
d_gene: -
CDR3aa: ASSFASMNTEAF

v_gene: TRBV4-3
abundance: -
d_gene: -
CDR3aa: ASSQDLRRGTDTQY

v_gene: TRBV2
abundance: few
d_gene: -
CDR3aa: ASSDRGIGNEQF

v_gene: TRBV9
abundance: few
d_gene: TRBD1
CDR3aa: ASSPGLAGQGNSPLH

v_gene: TRBV5-1
abundance: few
d_gene: -
CDR3aa: ASSLGQGGSYNEQF

v_gene: TRBV6-6
abundance: few
d_gene: -
CDR3aa: ASSRNQGNTEAF

v_gene: TRBV21-1
abundance: many
d_gene: -
CDR3aa: ASSKKTGLDQDTQY

v_gene: TRBV20-1
abundance: many
d_gene: TRBD2
CDR3aa: SAGGSSGGPVNEQF

v_gene: TRBV7-3
abundance: -
d_gene: TRBD2
CDR3aa: ASSLSLAGADTRY

v_gene: TRBV11-3
abundance: -
d_gene: -
CDR3aa: ASSEDHKQETQY

v_gene: TRBV29-1
abundance: many
d_gene: -
CDR3aa: SVDRGRNEQF

v_gene: TRBV28
abundance: few
d_gene: -
CDR3aa: ASNTGSSNQPQH

v_gene: TRBV12-3/TRBV12-4
abundance: -
d_gene: -
CDR3aa: ASSFSPSGNQPQH

v_gene: TRBV5-1
abundance: -
d_gene: -
CDR3aa: ASRGEGGGFYGYT

v_gene: TRBV5-4
abundance: -
d_gene: TRBD2
CDR3aa: ASSPTSEGEQY

v_gene: TRBV5-5
abundance: few
d_gene: -
CDR3aa: ASSLVGISNQPQH

v_gene: TRBV7-8
abundance: many
d_gene: TRBD2
CDR3aa: ASSLATGEGHFEQY

v_gene: TRBV10-2
abundance: -
d_gene: TRBD2
CDR3aa: ATLSGGSSYEQY

v_gene: TRBV20-1
abundance: few
d_gene: -
CDR3aa: SARDPMGNTIY

v_gene: TRBV6-2/TRBV6-3
abundance: -
d_gene: TRBD1
CDR3aa: ASSTGQYSNQPQH

v_gene: TRBV7-2
abundance: many
d_gene: -
CDR3aa: ASSYTAQETQY

v_gene: TRBV29-1
abundance: -
d_gene: TRBD2
CDR3aa: SGARGGARMDNEQF

v_gene: TRBV11-2
abundance: few
d_gene: -
CDR3aa: ASSLGQGMNTEAF

v_gene: TRBV6-5
abundance: many
d_gene: TRBD2
CDR3aa: ASSYSASGQSYEQY

v_gene: TRBV7-9
abundance: many
d_gene: -
CDR3aa: ASSQMGYGYT

v_gene: TRBV10-3
abundance: few
d_gene: TRBD1
CDR3aa: AISDQPTGTYEQY

v_gene: TRBV29-1
abundance: -
d_gene: TRBD1
CDR3aa: SVGLGTVEQF

v_gene: TRBV18
abundance: many
d_gene: -
CDR3aa: ASSPTAGAKETQY

v_gene: TRBV4-3
abundance: -
d_gene: -
CDR3aa: ASSQELATYNEQF

v_gene: TRBV5-1
abundance: few
d_gene: TRBD2
CDR3aa: ASSDIPSGGNTDTQY

v_gene: TRBV20-1
abundance: many
d_gene: -
CDR3aa: SASPQDGNT

v_gene: TRBV6-1
abundance: few
d_gene: TRBD1
CDR3aa: ASSGTGEWQF

v_gene: TRBV6-2/TRBV6-3
abundance: few
d_gene: -
CDR3aa: ASIRGGNSPLH

v_gene: TRBV29-1
abundance: many
d_gene: TRBD1
CDR3aa: SVGDSPNQPQH

v_gene: TRBV12-3/TRBV12-4
abundance: few
d_gene: -
CDR3aa: ASSWKGVWRNSPLH

v_gene: TRBV7-9
abundance: -
d_gene: -
CDR3aa: ASSPSVTASSGNTIY

v_gene: TRBV19
abundance: -
d_gene: -
CDR3aa: ASSTIRTTNYGYT

v_gene: TRBV7-9
abundance: -
d_gene: TRBD1
CDR3aa: ASSPWTGGD

v_gene: TRBV27
abundance: few
d_gene: -
CDR3aa: ASSFTGGLYEQY

v_gene: TRBV2
abundance: -
d_gene: TRBD1
CDR3aa: ASSRTGGLSNQPQH

v_gene: TRBV7-6
abundance: -
d_gene: TRBD1
CDR3aa: ASSFGTGETEAF

v_gene: TRBV4-3
abundance: -
d_gene: TRBD2
CDR3aa: ASSQDIGGGRADTQY

v_gene: TRBV9
abundance: -
d_gene: -
CDR3aa: ASSPQVAGNTEAF

v_gene: TRBV20-1
abundance: -
d_gene: TRBD1
CDR3aa: SARVTTGTGLF